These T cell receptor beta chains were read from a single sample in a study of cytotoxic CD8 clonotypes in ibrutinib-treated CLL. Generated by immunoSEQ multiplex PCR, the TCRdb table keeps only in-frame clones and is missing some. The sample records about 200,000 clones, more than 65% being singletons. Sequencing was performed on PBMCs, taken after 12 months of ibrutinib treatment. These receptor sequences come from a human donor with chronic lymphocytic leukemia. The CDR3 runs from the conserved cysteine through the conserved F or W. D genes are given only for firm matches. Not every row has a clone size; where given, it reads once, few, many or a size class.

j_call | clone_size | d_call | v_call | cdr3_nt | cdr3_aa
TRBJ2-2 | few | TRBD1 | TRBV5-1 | TGCGCCAGCAGCTTGGTGGGGACAGGTCTTGACGGGGAGCTGTTTTTT | CASSLVGTGLDGELFF
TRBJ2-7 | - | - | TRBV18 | TGTGCCAGCTCACCCCCCCGGGGGCTACACGAGCAGTACTTC | CASSPPRGLHEQYF
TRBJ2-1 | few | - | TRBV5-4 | TGTGCCAGCCTCCCTGGGGGCGGATCCAATGAGCAGTTCTTC | CASLPGGGSNEQFF
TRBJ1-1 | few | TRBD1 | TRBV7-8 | TGTGCCAGCAGCTTAGCGTCGGCAGGGGGATACACTGAAGCTTTCTTT | CASSLASAGGYTEAFF
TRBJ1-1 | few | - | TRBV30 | TGTGCCTGGAACGAAGATTACACTGAAGCTTTCTTT | CAWNEDYTEAFF
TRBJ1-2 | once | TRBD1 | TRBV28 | TGTGCCAGCAGACCGGGACAGGGGTATGGCTACACCTTC | CASRPGQGYGYTF
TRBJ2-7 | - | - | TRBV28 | TGTGCCAGCGGGCAGGGCGTCTACGAGCAGTACTTC | CASGQGVYEQYF
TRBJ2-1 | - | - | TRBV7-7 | TGTGCTAGCAGCTTGGGCATAGCGGAGGCCTACAATGAGCAGTTCTTC | CASSLGIAEAYNEQFF
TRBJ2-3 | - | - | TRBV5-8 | TGTGCCAGCAGCTCCGGGACTCCAAAGATCCCAGATACGCAGTATTTT | CASSSGTPKIPDTQYF
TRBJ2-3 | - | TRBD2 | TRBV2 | TGTGCCAGCGATAAACTAGCGGGGGGGCCGAATACGCAGTATTTT | CASDKLAGGPNTQYF
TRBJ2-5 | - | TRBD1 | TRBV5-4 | TGTGCCAGCAGCTCGACAGGGGGTAAAGAGACCCAGTACTTC | CASSSTGGKETQYF
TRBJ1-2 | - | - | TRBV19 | TGTGCCAGTAGTAAGGGAGATTCGAGGGGCTACACCTTC | CASSKGDSRGYTF
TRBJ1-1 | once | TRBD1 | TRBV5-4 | TGTGCCAGCAGCGTGGACAGGGGTAGTTTTGAAGCTTTCTTT | CASSVDRGSFEAFF
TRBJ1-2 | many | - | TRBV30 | TGTGCCGTGATAGGGCTGGGCTATGGCTACACCTTC | CAVIGLGYGYTF
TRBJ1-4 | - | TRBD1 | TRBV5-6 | TGTGCCAGCAGCTTGGTCGGGACAGTGAATGAAAAACTGTTTTTT | CASSLVGTVNEKLFF
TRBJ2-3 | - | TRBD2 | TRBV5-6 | TGTGCCAGCAGCAGGACTAGGGCAGATACGCAGTATTTT | CASSRTRADTQYF
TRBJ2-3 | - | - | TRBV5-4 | TGTGCCAGCAGCTTTATCACGGGAGTGGCAGATACGCAGTATTTT | CASSFITGVADTQYF
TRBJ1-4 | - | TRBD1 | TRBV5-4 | TGTGCCAGCAGCTCGAGGGGGACAGGGATAACGCGGAATGAAAAACTGTTTTTT | CASSSRGTGITRNEKLFF
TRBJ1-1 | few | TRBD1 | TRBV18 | TGTGCCAGCTCAGACAGGGGGCAATTGAACACTGAAGCTTTCTTT | CASSDRGQLNTEAFF
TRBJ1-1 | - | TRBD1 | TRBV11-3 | TGTGCCAGCAGCTTACAGGGGGGGAACACTGAAGCTTTCTTT | CASSLQGGNTEAFF
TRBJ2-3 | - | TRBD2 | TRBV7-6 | TGTGCCAGCAGCTTACTAGGACTAGCGGGAGGGAGCACAGATACGCAGTATTTT | CASSLLGLAGGSTDTQYF
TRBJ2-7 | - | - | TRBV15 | TGTGCCACCAGCAGAGATCGGGGTGTAGGCTACGAGCAGTACTTC | CATSRDRGVGYEQYF
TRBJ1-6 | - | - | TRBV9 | TGTGCCAGCAGCGTCCGGGGTACCTATAATTCACCCCTCCACTTT | CASSVRGTYNSPLHF
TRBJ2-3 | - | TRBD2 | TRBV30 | TGTGCCTGGAGTGGCGGGGGGGCCTCGGATACGCAGTATTTT | CAWSGGGASDTQYF
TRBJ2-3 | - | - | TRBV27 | TGTGCCAGCAGTAAACTCACAGATACGCAGTATTTT | CASSKLTDTQYF
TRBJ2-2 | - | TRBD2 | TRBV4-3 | TGCGCCAGCAGCCAAATTTCAGCGGGAGGAACCGGGGAGCTGTTTTTT | CASSQISAGGTGELFF
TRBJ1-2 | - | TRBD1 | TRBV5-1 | TGCGCCAGCAGGGACAGGGCTAACTATGGCTACACCTTC | CASRDRANYGYTF
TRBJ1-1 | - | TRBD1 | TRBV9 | TGTGCCAGCAGCGTAACTGGACAGGGGGCTTCCTGGACTGAAGCTTTCTTT | CASSVTGQGASWTEAFF
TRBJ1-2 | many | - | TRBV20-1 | TGCAGTGCTGGAACCAAGGGCTACACCTTC | CSAGTKGYTF
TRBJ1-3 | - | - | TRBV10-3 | TGTGCCATCAGTGAGACAGGCAGGGGACGTGTAAACACCATATATTTT | CAISETGRGRVNTIYF
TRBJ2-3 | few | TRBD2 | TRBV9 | TGTGCCAGCAGCGTAGTTGGTGGACTAGCGGGAGGAACAGATACGCAGTATTTT | CASSVVGGLAGGTDTQYF
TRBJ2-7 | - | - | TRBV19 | TGTGCCAGTAGTCCCAAACATGGATACGAGCAGTACTTC | CASSPKHGYEQYF
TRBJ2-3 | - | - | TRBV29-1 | TGCAGCGTTGAAGATGTCCCAGATACGCAGTATTTT | CSVEDVPDTQYF
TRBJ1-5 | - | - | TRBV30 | TGTGCCTGGAGTGGTTGGGAGCTAAATCAGCCCCAGCATTTT | CAWSGWELNQPQHF
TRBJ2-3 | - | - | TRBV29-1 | TGCAGCGTTGTCCCGGATTCAGATACGCAGTATTTT | CSVVPDSDTQYF
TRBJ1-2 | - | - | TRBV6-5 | TGTGCCAGCAGTTACTCGTTCGACAGCTATGGCTACACCTTC | CASSYSFDSYGYTF
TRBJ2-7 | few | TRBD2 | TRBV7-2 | TGTGCCAGCAGCTTAATTACTAGCGGATACGAGCAGTACTTC | CASSLITSGYEQYF
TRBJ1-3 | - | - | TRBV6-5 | TGTGCCAGCACACGAGTTTTTGGAAACACCATATATTTT | CASTRVFGNTIYF
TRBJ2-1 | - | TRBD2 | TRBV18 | TGTGCCAGCTCACCACGGGTAGCGGGTTATGGTGAGCAGTTCTTC | CASSPRVAGYGEQFF
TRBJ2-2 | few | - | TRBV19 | TGTGCCAGTAGTTCTAGTAGGGGTACCGGGGAGCTGTTTTTT | CASSSSRGTGELFF
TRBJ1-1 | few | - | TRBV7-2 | TGTGCCAGCAGGGAGCGGTCGGCCGTGAACACTGAAGCTTTCTTT | CASRERSAVNTEAFF
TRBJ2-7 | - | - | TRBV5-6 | TGTGCCAGCAGCTTGTCTTGGACAGAGTACGAGCAGTACTTC | CASSLSWTEYEQYF
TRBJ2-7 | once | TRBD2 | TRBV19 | TGTGCCAGTAGTGCCCTAGCGGGAGAAAGCTCCTACGAGCAGTACTTC | CASSALAGESSYEQYF
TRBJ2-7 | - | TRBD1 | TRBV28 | TGTGCCAGCAGTTTGACCGGGACAGGCGAGCAGTACTTC | CASSLTGTGEQYF
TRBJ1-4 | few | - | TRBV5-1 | TGCGCCAGCAGCCCCAAGGCAGCAGCAACTAATGAAAAACTGTTTTTT | CASSPKAAATNEKLFF
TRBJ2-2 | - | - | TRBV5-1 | TGCGCCAGCAGCTTGGATCACACCGGGGAGCTGTTTTTT | CASSLDHTGELFF
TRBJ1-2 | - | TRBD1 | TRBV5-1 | TGCGCCAGCAGCTACGGACAGGGTGGGTATGGCTACACCTTC | CASSYGQGGYGYTF
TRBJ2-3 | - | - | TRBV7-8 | TGTGCCAGCAGCAGGCGGGACTCCCTACAGTATTTT | CASSRRDSLQYF
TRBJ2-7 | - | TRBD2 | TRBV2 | TGTGCCAGCAGGACCCATGGGACTAGCGGGAGTTACGAGCAGTACTTC | CASRTHGTSGSYEQYF
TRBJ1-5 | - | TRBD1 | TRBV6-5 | TGTGCCAGCAGTTACTCTCGGACAGGGCCCAAGGCCCAGCATTTT | CASSYSRTGPKAQHF
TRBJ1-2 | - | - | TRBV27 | TGTGCCAGCAGTTTATCTGCAGGATGGGATAACTATGGCTACACCTTC | CASSLSAGWDNYGYTF
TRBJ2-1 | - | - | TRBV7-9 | TGTGCCAGCAGCAACTCCCCACGGGGGCGGGGAGATGAGCAGTTCTTC | CASSNSPRGRGDEQFF
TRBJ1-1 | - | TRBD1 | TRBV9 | TGTGCCAGCAGCCCAAGGGACAGTCCCATTTTGTGGACTGAAGCTTTCTTT | CASSPRDSPILWTEAFF
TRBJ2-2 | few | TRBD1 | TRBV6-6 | TGTGCCAGCAGCCCTGTGGGGACAGGGAACACCGGGGAGCTGTTTTTT | CASSPVGTGNTGELFF
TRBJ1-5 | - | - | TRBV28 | TGTGCCACCTCCGGTTTTCGGGTTCAGCCCCAGCATTTT | CATSGFRVQPQHF
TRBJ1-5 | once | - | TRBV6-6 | TGTGCCAGCAGTTTAGAACACAATCAGCCCCAGCATTTT | CASSLEHNQPQHF
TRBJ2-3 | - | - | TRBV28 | TGTGCCAGCAGTCGAGCGGGACATTCCACAGATACGCAGTATTTT | CASSRAGHSTDTQYF